The 28 T cell receptor beta chains given below trace back to one sample, sequenced in a study of T cell responses to AZD1222 COVID-19 vaccine. Some clones are missing from TCRdb's copy, which holds only in-frame ones; the method was immunoSEQ multiplex PCR. Among approximately 150,000 clones, approximately 89% were seen once, and the ten largest hold around 1.7%. The material was peripheral blood, obtained 28 days after the second AZD1222 dose. Receptors originate from an adult who received the AZD1222 COVID-19 vaccine.

A single count supports this clone. The chain recombines TRBV9 with TRBJ2-2; the D is unclear. Germline V gene sequence: CDR1 SGDLS, CDR2 YYNGEE. There are 16 residues in the CDR3. V dropped 5 bases and J dropped 5 bases, with 19 bases sitting between them. In DNA form, the CDR3 reads TGTGCCAGCAGTGTCCTAATCCAGGAAGCGACCGGGGAGCTGTTTTTT. Amino acid sequence: CASSVLIQEATGELFF.

The chain joins TRBV18 to TRBJ1-2, with TRBD1 as a possible D gene (5 bases). In germline, CDR1 is KGHSH, CDR2 LQKENI. The CDR3 is made up of 13 amino acids. V dropped 3 bases and J dropped 1 base, with 6 bases sitting between them. CDR3 sequence: CASSPGDNYGYTF. DNA for the CDR3: TGTGCCAGCTCACCGGGGGATAACTATGGCTACACCTTC. The whole variable domain, filled in from reference TRBV18 and TRBJ1-2, reads NAGVMQNPRHLVRRRGQEARLRCSPMKGHSHVYWYRQLPEEGLKFMVYLQKENIIDESGMPKERFSAEFPKEGPSILRIQQVVRGDSAAYFCASSPGDNYGYTFGSGTRLTVV.

J is TRBJ1-5 and V is TRBV27, with TRBD1 identical over 7 bases. The germline V gene encodes CDR1 MNHEY and CDR2 SMNVEV (reference sequence). The trim removed 2 bases at V and 3 bases at J, leaving 4 bases unmatched. The CDR3 spans 15 residues. The CDR3 sequence is CASSLDRVLNQPQHF. The CDR3 DNA reads as TGTGCCAGCAGTTTAGACAGGGTACTCAATCAGCCCCAGCATTTT.

The CDR3 DNA sequence: TGTGCCAGCAGCCGGCCGTCCGCACCCAAAAAACTGTTTTTT. It specifies CASSRPSAPKKLFF. The chain couples TRBV28 to TRBJ1-4; D gene uncertain. CDR3 length: 14 amino acids. Per the germline V gene, CDR1 is MDHEN and CDR2 is SYDVKM. Trimming removed 6 bases at V and 9 bases at J, with 17 bases between.

The sample holds one count of this clone. This chain connects TRBV28 to TRBJ2-1, with 13 bases lining up with TRBD2. The CDR3 contains 16 residues. The V gene end was trimmed by 5 bases and the J gene end by 6 bases; junction bases not matched to a gene: 7. Germline V gene lookup returns CDR1 MDHEN and CDR2 SYDVKM. Written as DNA, the CDR3 is TGTGCCAGCAGTGGCGGACTAGCGGGAGTAGGCAATGAGCAGTTCTTC. Translated, it gives CASSGGLAGVGNEQFF.

The V and J genes are TRBV7-9 and TRBJ1-1, with D possibly matching TRBD1 (6 bases). V shed 5 bases and J shed 1 base, with 14 bases lying between them. CDR3 length: 15 residues. From germline, CDR1 is SEHNR and CDR2 FQNEAQ (reference sequence). The CDR3 here is CASSPPLGQNTEAFF. The DNA of the CDR3 is TGTGCCAGCAGCCCCCCGCTGGGACAGAACACTGAAGCTTTCTTT.

The chain uses TRBV10-1 and TRBJ1-4, with D maybe TRBD1 (5 bases). This CDR3 is 14 amino acids long. The germline gives CDR1 WNHNN, CDR2 SYGVQD (reference sequence). V gave up 6 bases and J gave up 6 bases, with 14 bases separating them. The CDR3 coding sequence is TGCGCCAGCAGCGAATCGGGGACCCATGAAAAACTGTTTTTT. Protein product: CASSESGTHEKLFF.

This chain uses TRBV5-1 with TRBJ2-5; 12 bases map to TRBD2. After removal of 1 base from V and 5 bases from J, the junction contained 9 bases not matched to a gene. This CDR3 contains 17 residues. Germline V CDR1 and CDR2: SGHRS, YFSETQ. CDR3 in DNA: TGCGCCAGCAGCTTGAGACTAGCGGGAGACCCACAGGAGACCCAGTACTTC. This encodes CASSLRLAGDPQETQYF.

The chain employs TRBV6-6 and TRBJ2-7; D unresolved. The CDR3 is 15 residues long. Between the trimmed V and J ends, which lost 6 bases and 0 bases, there was a span of 15 bases. Germline CDR1 is MNHNY and CDR2 is SVGAGI (reference sequence). Written as DNA, the CDR3 is TGTGCCAGCAGCTCACAGATTCTTTACTCCTACGAGCAGTACTTC. Encoded protein: CASSSQILYSYEQYF.

The chain couples TRBV24-1 to TRBJ1-2; TRBD1 might be the D (5 bases). Germline V gene data show CDR1 as KGHDR and CDR2 as SFDVKD. The CDR3 runs 13 residues. V shed 4 bases and J shed 8 bases, with 13 bases lying between them. This CDR3 reads CATSDGTSAGYTF. CDR3 nucleotides: TGTGCCACCAGTGACGGGACCTCGGCGGGCTACACCTTC.

The rearrangement uses TRBV18 and TRBJ2-2; 8 bases match TRBD1. V was pared by 0 bases and J by 6 bases, with 6 bases of the junction left unmatched. The CDR3 loop spans 16 amino acids. From germline, CDR1 is KGHSH and CDR2 LQKENI. CDR3 in amino acids: CASSPPSSTGAGELFF. The CDR3 coding sequence is TGTGCCAGCTCACCACCTTCCTCGACAGGGGCCGGGGAGCTGTTTTTT.

This CDR3 reads CASSIGQIYEQYF. CDR3 sequence (DNA): TGTGCCAGCAGCATCGGACAGATCTACGAGCAGTACTTC. The V gene is TRBV7-6, the J gene TRBJ2-7, with D perhaps TRBD1 (6 bases). Germline CDR1 and CDR2: SGHVS and FNYEAQ. This CDR3 contains 13 residues. Trimming cost V 5 bases and J 3 bases, with 11 bases left between them.

V usage is TRBV6-1 and J usage is TRBJ1-6; a weak D match, TRBD1 (6 bases). V dropped 2 bases and J dropped 0 bases, with 14 bases sitting between them. Germline V gene lookup returns CDR1 MNHNS and CDR2 SASEGT. CDR3 length: 18 residues. CDR3 region: CASSENPQGSSYNSPLHF. CDR3 nucleotide sequence: TGTGCCAGCAGTGAAAATCCCCAGGGGAGCTCCTATAATTCACCCCTCCACTTT.

V usage is TRBV4-2 and J usage is TRBJ2-3; unclear D gene. The CDR3 extends over 13 amino acids. V was shortened by 3 bases and J by 4 bases, with 8 bases between the two germline ends. Germline lookup yields CDR1 LGHNA and CDR2 YNFKEQ. The CDR3 DNA reads TGTGCCAGCAGCCATGAAGAGGCAGATACGCAGTATTTT. It translates to CASSHEEADTQYF.

This chain links TRBV7-2 with TRBJ1-1; D unclear. Germline V CDR1 and CDR2: SGHTA, FQGNSA. The CDR3 extends over 16 amino acids. V was trimmed by 3 bases and J by 0 bases, leaving 14 bases between them. CDR3 bases: TGTGCCAGCAGCTTGGGTGTGGGCAGCCTGAACACTGAAGCTTTCTTT. It codes for CASSLGVGSLNTEAFF.

This chain uses TRBV7-9 with TRBJ2-7; 8 bases line up with TRBD1. Germline CDR1 is SEHNR and CDR2 is FQNEAQ (reference sequence). Trimming cost V 1 base and J 2 bases; bases outside gene matches: 4. The CDR3 has 15 amino acids. The CDR3 DNA reads TGTGCCAGCAGCTTAGAGGACAGGGACCCCTACGAGCAGTACTTC. It yields the protein CASSLEDRDPYEQYF.

J is TRBJ1-1 and V is TRBV3-1 (or the pseudogene TRBV3-2); D is uncertain. Germline CDR1 is LGHDT and CDR2 is YNNKEL (reference sequence). Trimming removed 4 bases from V and 0 bases from J, with 6 bases in between. The CDR3 sequence is 13 residues long. The CDR3 sequence is CASSRTVNTEAFF. DNA for the CDR3: TGTGCCAGCAGCCGGACGGTGAACACTGAAGCTTTCTTT.

In its sample, this clone was seen a few times. This chain uses TRBV7-2 with TRBJ2-7, with unresolved D. There are 15 residues in the CDR3. The germline CDR1 and CDR2 sequences are SGHTA and FQGNSA. With 0 bases removed from V and 3 bases from J, the gap between germline ends came to 12 bases. This CDR3 reads CASSLAGQNHYEQYF. The CDR3 coding sequence is TGTGCCAGCAGCTTAGCCGGGCAAAATCACTACGAGCAGTACTTC.

The rearrangement links TRBV3-1 (or the pseudogene TRBV3-2) to TRBJ2-2, with D uncertain. Germline lookup yields CDR1 LGHDT and CDR2 YNNKEL (reference sequence). The CDR3 runs to 13 residues. V lost 4 bases to trimming and J lost 7 bases, with 10 bases between them. Here the CDR3 DNA reads TGTGCCAGCAGCCTCCCACCAGTCGGGGAGCTGTTTTTT. It translates to CASSLPPVGELFF.

This chain connects TRBV6-4 to TRBJ2-2, with 7 positions matching TRBD2. The germline V gene has CDR1 MRHNA and CDR2 SNTAGT. The CDR3 has 15 amino acids. After removal of 6 bases from V and 7 bases from J, the junction contained 11 bases not matched to a gene. CDR3: CASRPRAGRVGELFF. In DNA, the CDR3 is TGTGCCAGCAGACCGAGAGCGGGAAGGGTCGGGGAGCTGTTTTTT.

The gene calls are TRBV10-3 and TRBJ2-1; maybe TRBD2 (6 bases). The CDR3 is 17 amino acids. Trimming pared 5 bases from V and 7 bases from J, leaving 24 bases between. From germline, CDR1 is ENHRY and CDR2 SYGVKD. CDR3 sequence reads: CAISINPRGSFRNEQFF. CDR3 bases: TGTGCCATCAGTATCAACCCACGGGGGAGCTTTAGGAATGAGCAGTTCTTC.

The chain uses TRBV19 and TRBJ1-2, with D tentatively TRBD1 (6 bases). The CDR3 runs 13 residues. Germline CDR1 LNHDA, CDR2 SQIVND (reference sequence). Trimming stripped 5 bases from V and 8 bases from J, with 15 bases between. CDR3 nucleotide sequence: TGTGCCAGTAGTCGACAGGAGATAGGCGGCTACACCTTC. Translating gives CASSRQEIGGYTF.

This chain uses TRBV5-6 with TRBJ2-7; 8 bases are shared with TRBD2. The germline V gene encodes CDR1 SGHDT and CDR2 YYEEEE. Losses at the gene ends were 6 bases for V and 0 bases for J; bases not matched to a gene: 11. The CDR3 has 16 residues. The CDR3 sequence is CASTTAGGGDSYEQYF. The DNA for the CDR3 is TGTGCCAGCACAACCGCGGGGGGTGGGGACTCCTACGAGCAGTACTTC. Together with reference TRBV5-6 and TRBJ2-7, the CDR3 gives the full variable domain: DAGVTQSPTHLIKTRGQQVTLRCSPKSGHDTVSWYQQALGQGPQFIFQYYEEEERQRGNFPDRFSGHQFPNYSSELNVNALLLGDSALYLCASTTAGGGDSYEQYFGPGTRLTVT.

The CDR3 DNA reads TGTGCCAGCAGCCTGCGTCCGGGACAGAACACTGAAGCTTTCTTT. It codes for CASSLRPGQNTEAFF. The chain uses TRBV5-5 and TRBJ1-1; D possibly corresponds to TRBD1 (6 bases). Trimming took off 4 bases at V and 1 base at J, with 14 bases between the two ends. Germline V gene data show CDR1 as SGHKS and CDR2 as YYEKEE (reference sequence). The length of the CDR3 is 15 residues.

V is TRBV7-2 and J is TRBJ2-5; the D is unclear. Germline CDR1 and CDR2: SGHTA and FQGNSA. Deletions cut 2 bases from V and 4 bases from J, with 11 bases between. The CDR3 is 14 residues long. The CDR3 region is CASSLRSELETQYF. The CDR3 coding sequence is TGTGCCAGCAGCTTAAGAAGCGAGTTAGAGACCCAGTACTTC.

The chain is built from TRBV19 and TRBJ1-4; D perhaps matches TRBD1 (6 bases). V was pared by 3 bases and J by 4 bases, with 12 bases between. Germline V lookup: CDR1 LNHDA, CDR2 SQIVND (reference sequence). The CDR3 has 15 residues. The CDR3 DNA follows: TGTGCCAGTAGTATCCGGACAGACCTTAATGAAAAACTGTTTTTT. Protein product: CASSIRTDLNEKLFF.

The genes are TRBV7-2 and TRBJ2-1; 8 positions agree with TRBD2. J gave up 4 bases and V 1 base, and 12 bases lay outside the gene matches. CDR1 and CDR2 (germline): SGHTA, FQGNSA. The CDR3 spans 18 residues. DNA for the CDR3: TGTGCCAGCAGCTTAGTACCCTGGCGGGGGGCGGCTTACAATGAGCAGTTCTTC. This gives the protein CASSLVPWRGAAYNEQFF.

This clone turned up a few times. The chain is built from TRBV5-1 and TRBJ1-1, with TRBD1 as a possible D gene (5 bases). Germline V gene sequence: CDR1 SGHRS, CDR2 YFSETQ. The V end lost 4 bases, the J end lost 1 base, and 8 bases lay between the germline ends. This CDR3 has 13 amino acids. CDR3 coding DNA: TGCGCCAGCAGCCGGGACGGGAACACTGAAGCTTTCTTT. It codes for CASSRDGNTEAFF.